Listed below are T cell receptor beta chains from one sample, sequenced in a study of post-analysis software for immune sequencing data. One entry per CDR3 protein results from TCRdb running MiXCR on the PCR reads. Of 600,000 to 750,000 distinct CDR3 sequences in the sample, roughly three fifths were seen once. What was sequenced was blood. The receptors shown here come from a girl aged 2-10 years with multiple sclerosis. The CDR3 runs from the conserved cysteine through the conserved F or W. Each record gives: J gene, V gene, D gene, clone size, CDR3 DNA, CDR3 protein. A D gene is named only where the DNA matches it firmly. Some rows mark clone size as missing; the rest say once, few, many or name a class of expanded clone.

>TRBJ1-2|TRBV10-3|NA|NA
TGTGCCATCAGTGAGCCCCCCGCGGGAGGCTACACCTTC
CAISEPPAGGYTF
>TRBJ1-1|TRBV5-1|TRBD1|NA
TGCGCCAGCAGCTTACTAGGGACAGCCCAGAACACTGAAGCTTTCTTT
CASSLLGTAQNTEAFF
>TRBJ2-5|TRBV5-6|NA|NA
TGTACCAGCAGCTTTGGACAAGAGACCCAGTACTTC
CTSSFGQETQYF
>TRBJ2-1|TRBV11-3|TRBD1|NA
TGTGCCAGCAGCTTAGATTCAGGGGGCTACAATGAGCAGTTCTTC
CASSLDSGGYNEQFF
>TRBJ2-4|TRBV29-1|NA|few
TGCAGCGTTGAAGGTGGGGCTGGAGCCAAAAACATTCAGTACTTC
CSVEGGAGAKNIQYF
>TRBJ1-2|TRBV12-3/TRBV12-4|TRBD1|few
TGTGCCAGCACCCTAGGACAGGGGGCTGGCTACACCTTC
CASTLGQGAGYTF
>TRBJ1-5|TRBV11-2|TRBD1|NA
TGTGCCAGCAGCTTACAGGGGGCTCAGCCCCAGCATTTT
CASSLQGAQPQHF
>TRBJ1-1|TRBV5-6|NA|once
TGTGCCAGCAGCTTGATGAGGACTGAAGCTTTCTTT
CASSLMRTEAFF
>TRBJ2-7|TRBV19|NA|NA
TGTGCCAGTAGTCCGTACCCGGGGGACAGCCGCTTAGAGCAGTACTTC
CASSPYPGDSRLEQYF
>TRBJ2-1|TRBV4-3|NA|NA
TGCGCCAGCAGCCAAGAGGGGAGCTCCTACAATGAGCAGTTCTTC
CASSQEGSSYNEQFF
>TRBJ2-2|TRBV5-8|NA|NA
TGTGCCAGCAGCTTGGCCGGGGGGCTGGACACCGGGGAGCTGTTTTTT
CASSLAGGLDTGELFF
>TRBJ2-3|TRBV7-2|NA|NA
TGTGCCAGCAGCTTAGCGGGGCAGGGTGGGAAAGATACGCAGTATTTT
CASSLAGQGGKDTQYF
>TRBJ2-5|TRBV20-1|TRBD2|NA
TGCAGTGCTAGAGATCGGGGTAGCGGGGGGCCGGCTCCATGGGAGACCCAGTACTTC
CSARDRGSGGPAPWETQYF
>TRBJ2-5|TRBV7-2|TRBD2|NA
TGTGCCAGCAGCCTCACGGGGGGGCCCTTGGAGACCCAGTACTTC
CASSLTGGPLETQYF
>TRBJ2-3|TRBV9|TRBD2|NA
TGTGCCAGCAGCCGACAGACTAGCGGGAGTTCAGGAGATACGCAGTATTTT
CASSRQTSGSSGDTQYF
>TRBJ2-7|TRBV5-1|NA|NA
TGCGCCAGCAGCGGGGATGGCGAGCAGTACTTC
CASSGDGEQYF
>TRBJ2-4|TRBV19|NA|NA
TGTGCCAGTAGTGGCACCTCCTTAATACAAAACATTCAGTACTTC
CASSGTSLIQNIQYF
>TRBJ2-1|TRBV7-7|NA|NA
TGTGCTAGCAGTCCGACGGGCCAGGGATCCAATGAGCAGTTCTTC
CASSPTGQGSNEQFF
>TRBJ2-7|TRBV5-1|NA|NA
TGCGCCAGCAGCCTCCTGGGGGGCGTACCCAATGAGCAGTACTTC
CASSLLGGVPNEQYF
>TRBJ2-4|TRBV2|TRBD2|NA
TGTGCCAGCAGTCGCCGGGGGGGAGACATTCAGTACTTC
CASSRRGGDIQYF
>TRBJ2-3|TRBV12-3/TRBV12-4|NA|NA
TGTGCCAGCAGTTTAGCGGGTGAAACGGTAGCAGATACGCAGTATTTT
CASSLAGETVADTQYF
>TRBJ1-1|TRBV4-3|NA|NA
TGCGCCAGCAGCCACCGTAAGGACATCTGGATGAACACTGAAGCTTTCTTT
CASSHRKDIWMNTEAFF
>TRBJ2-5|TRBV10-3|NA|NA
TGTGCCATCAGTGATGTCCTGCAGGGGATAGCGGGCGGCCGCCCTGGGCAGTACTTC
CAISDVLQGIAGGRPGQYF
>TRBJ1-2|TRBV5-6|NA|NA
TGTGCCAGCAGCTTATCTGGCAGTAACTATGGCTACACCTTC
CASSLSGSNYGYTF
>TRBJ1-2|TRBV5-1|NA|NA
TGCGCCAGCAGCTCGGGACGCCTGGATCTAGGCTACACCTTC
CASSSGRLDLGYTF
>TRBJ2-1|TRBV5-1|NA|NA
TGCGCCAGCAGCTCGGACGGTACTGCGTTATTTGAGCAGTTCTTC
CASSSDGTALFEQFF
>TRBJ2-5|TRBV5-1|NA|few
TGCGCCAGCAGCTTGGGGCGGGGCGCGCAAGAGACCCAGTACTTC
CASSLGRGAQETQYF
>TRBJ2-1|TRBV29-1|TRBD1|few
TGCAGCGTTGGTAGCGGGACAGGGGGTAATGAGCAGTTCTTC
CSVGSGTGGNEQFF
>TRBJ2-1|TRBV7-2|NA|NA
TGTGCCAGCAGCTCATACGGGGGGCCGGTTGCGTTCTTC
CASSSYGGPVAFF
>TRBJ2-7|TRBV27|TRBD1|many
TGTGCCAGCAGTCCGACAGGGGGCCCCTACGAGCAGTACTTC
CASSPTGGPYEQYF
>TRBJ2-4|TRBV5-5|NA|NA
TGTGCCAGCAGCCAAAGGGGCCACAGATCTGAAGACATTCAGTACTTC
CASSQRGHRSEDIQYF
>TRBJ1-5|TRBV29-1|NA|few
TGCAGCGTAGGAACAGGAGATCAGCCCCAGCATTTT
CSVGTGDQPQHF
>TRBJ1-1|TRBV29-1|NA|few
TGCAGCGTTGATGGTCCCTCAGAAGCTTTCTTT
CSVDGPSEAFF
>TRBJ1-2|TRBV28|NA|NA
TGTGCCAGCAGGGACATACTTAACTATGGCTACACCTTC
CASRDILNYGYTF
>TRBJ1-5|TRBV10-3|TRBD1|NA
TGTGCCATCAGCACAGGGGAACGCAATCAGCCCCAGCATTTT
CAISTGERNQPQHF
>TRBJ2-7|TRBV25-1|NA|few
TGTGCCACCCAATGGGCAGGAACCTACGAGCAGTACTTC
CATQWAGTYEQYF
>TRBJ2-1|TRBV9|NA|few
TGTGCCAGCAGCGGCCGGGACTCCCTACGCAATGAGCAGTTCTTC
CASSGRDSLRNEQFF
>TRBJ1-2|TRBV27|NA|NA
TGTGCCAGCAGCCGCGGACAGCTCTATGGCTACACCTTC
CASSRGQLYGYTF
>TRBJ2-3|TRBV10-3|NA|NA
TGTGCCATCGCCTCAGGGGATAGGCCAGATACGCAGTATTTT
CAIASGDRPDTQYF
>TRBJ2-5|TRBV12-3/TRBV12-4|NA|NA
TGTGCCAGCAGGGAAAGGCAGGGTGAAGAGACCCAGTACTTC
CASRERQGEETQYF
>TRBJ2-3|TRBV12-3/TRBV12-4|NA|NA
TGTGCCAGCAGTTTATCCTGGGGGGTTTATGTGGATACGCAGTATTTT
CASSLSWGVYVDTQYF
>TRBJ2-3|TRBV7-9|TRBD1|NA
TGTGCCAGCAGCTTAAGGACAGGGGGCGTGGTCAGTGGAGATACGCAGTATTTT
CASSLRTGGVVSGDTQYF
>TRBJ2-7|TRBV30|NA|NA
TGTGCCTGGGCTCCAGGGGGGTACGAGCAGTACTTC
CAWAPGGYEQYF
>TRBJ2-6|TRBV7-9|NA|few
TGTGCCAACAGCTCTCAGGGGACTGCTGGGGCCAACGTCCTGACTTTC
CANSSQGTAGANVLTF
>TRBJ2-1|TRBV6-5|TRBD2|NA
TGTGCCAGCAGGGTGGGCGGGGGAAACTACAATGAGCAGTTCTTC
CASRVGGGNYNEQFF
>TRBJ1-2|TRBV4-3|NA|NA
TGCGCCAGCAGCCAAGATGGGAGCAGGGCGGAAGGCTACACCTTC
CASSQDGSRAEGYTF
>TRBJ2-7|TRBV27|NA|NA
TGTGCCAGCAGAGCGGGACAAAGCTCCTACGAGCAGTACTTC
CASRAGQSSYEQYF
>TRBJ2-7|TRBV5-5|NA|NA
TGTGCCAGCAGCTTCTCAGGGGCCATCACCTACGAGCAGTACTTC
CASSFSGAITYEQYF
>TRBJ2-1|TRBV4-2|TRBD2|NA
TGTGCCAGCAGCCAAGAAATAGGGACTAGCCAAAATGAGCAGTTCTTC
CASSQEIGTSQNEQFF
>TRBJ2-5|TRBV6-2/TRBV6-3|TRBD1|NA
TGTGCCAGCAGTTATCCTCGACAGGGCCAAGAGACCCAGTACTTC
CASSYPRQGQETQYF
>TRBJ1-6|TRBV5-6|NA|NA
TGTGCCAGCAGCTCCGGTGGCTCTGGGCCTTCACCCCTCCACTTT
CASSSGGSGPSPLHF
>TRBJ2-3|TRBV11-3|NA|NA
TGTGCCAGCGCCTACGAGGCTACGCAGTATTTT
CASAYEATQYF
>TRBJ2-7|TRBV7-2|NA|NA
TGTGCCAGCAGCTCCCAGCGGGCCCCGGACGGGGTTAACGAGCAGTACTTC
CASSSQRAPDGVNEQYF
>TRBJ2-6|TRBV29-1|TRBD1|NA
TGCAGCGTTGATACAGGGGGCGCTGGGGCCAACGTCCTGACTTTC
CSVDTGGAGANVLTF
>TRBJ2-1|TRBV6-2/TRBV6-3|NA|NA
TGTGCCAGCAGTCCGACGTCCTACAATGAGCAGTTCTTC
CASSPTSYNEQFF
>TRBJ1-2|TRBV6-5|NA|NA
TGTGCCAGCAGTTACTCTGGAGGGCAGGCCGGCTACACCTTC
CASSYSGGQAGYTF
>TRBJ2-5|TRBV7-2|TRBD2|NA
TGTGTCAGCAGCCCACAGCGGGAAAGTCCGCAGACCCAGTACTTC
CVSSPQRESPQTQYF
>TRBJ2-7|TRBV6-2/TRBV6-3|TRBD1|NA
TGTGCCAGCAGGGCCCGGGACAGAACTTACGAGCAGTACTTC
CASRARDRTYEQYF
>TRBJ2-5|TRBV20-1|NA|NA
TGCAGTGCCATCTCCGGAGAGACCCAGTACTTC
CSAISGETQYF